The entry below gives a single TCR beta chain sequence along with its context. The trim removed 7 bases at V and 1 base at J, leaving 16 bases unmatched. Germline-derived CDR1 and CDR2 are SEHNR and FQNEAQ (reference sequence). The CDR3 totals 18 residues. A J-beta primer mix and a sample-barcoded 5' primer were used in a second PCR of about 7 to 11 cycles. TCRdb ran MiXCR on the 5' RACE reads and lists one entry per CDR3 protein. The sample shows some 640,000 distinct CDR3 sequences, approximately 49% of them seen only once. The data derive from a study of blood T cells in healthy people across ages.

The J gene is TRBJ2-5, the V gene TRBV7-9; 9 bases map to TRBD2. The sequence was collected from a woman aged 55-69 years in good health. Source material: blood. CDR3 in DNA: TGTGCCAGCACCACGAGGCCGCGGACTAGCGAACTCCAAGAGACCCAGTACTTC. Protein sequence: CASTTRPRTSELQETQYF.